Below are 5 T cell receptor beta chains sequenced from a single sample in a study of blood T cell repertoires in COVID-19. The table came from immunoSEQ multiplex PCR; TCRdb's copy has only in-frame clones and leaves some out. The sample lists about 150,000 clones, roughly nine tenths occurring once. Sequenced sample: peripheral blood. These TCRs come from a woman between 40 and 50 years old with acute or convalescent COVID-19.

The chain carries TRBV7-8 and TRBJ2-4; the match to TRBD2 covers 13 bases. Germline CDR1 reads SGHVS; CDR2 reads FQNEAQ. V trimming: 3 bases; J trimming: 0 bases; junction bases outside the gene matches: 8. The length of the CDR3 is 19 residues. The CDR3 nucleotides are TGTGCCAGCAGCTTCGAACTAGCGGGAGGGCTTGTAGCCAAAAACATTCAGTACTTC. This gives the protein CASSFELAGGLVAKNIQYF.

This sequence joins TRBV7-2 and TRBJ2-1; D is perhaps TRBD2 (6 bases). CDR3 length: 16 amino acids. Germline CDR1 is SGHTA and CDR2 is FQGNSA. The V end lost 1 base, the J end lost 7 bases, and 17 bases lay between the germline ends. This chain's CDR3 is CASSLDRRAITNEQFF. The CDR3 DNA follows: TGTGCCAGCAGCTTAGATAGGAGGGCCATAACAAATGAGCAGTTCTTC.

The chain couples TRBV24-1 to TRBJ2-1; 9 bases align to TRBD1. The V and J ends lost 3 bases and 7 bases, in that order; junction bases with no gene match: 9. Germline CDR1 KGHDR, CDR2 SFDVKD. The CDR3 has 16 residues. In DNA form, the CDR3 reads TGTGCCACCAGTGATCGGGACAGGGTCGCGTGGAATGAGCAGTTCTTC. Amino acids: CATSDRDRVAWNEQFF.

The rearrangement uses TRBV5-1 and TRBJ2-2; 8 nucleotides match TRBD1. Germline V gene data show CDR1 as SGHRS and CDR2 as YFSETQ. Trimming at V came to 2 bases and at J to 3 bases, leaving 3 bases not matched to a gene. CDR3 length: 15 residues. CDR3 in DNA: TGCGCCAGCAGCTTTCAGGGGGCCGACACCGGGGAGCTGTTTTTT. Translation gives CASSFQGADTGELFF.

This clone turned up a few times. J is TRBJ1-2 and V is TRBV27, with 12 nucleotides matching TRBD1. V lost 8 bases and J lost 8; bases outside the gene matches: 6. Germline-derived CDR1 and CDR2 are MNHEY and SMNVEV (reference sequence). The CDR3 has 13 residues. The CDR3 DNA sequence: TGTGCCAGCTGGGACAGGGGGCTTAGAGGCTACACCTTC. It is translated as CASWDRGLRGYTF.